The clone carrying this T cell receptor beta chain has ten or more counts. Its cognate antigen is unknown. Preparing the TCRbeta library involved the use of unique molecular identifiers. TCRdb ran MiXCR on the PCR reads and lists one entry per CDR3 protein. Among a few hundred thousand distinct CDR3 sequences listed, almost 8% were seen once. These data are taken from a study of T-cell reconstitution after alpha-beta-depleted transplantation in children. This CDR3 has 14 residues. V was cut by 2 bases and J by 0 bases, with 8 bases left in between. The germline gives CDR1 MDHEN, CDR2 SYDVKM. Study results and limitations: T cells produced anew were the main source of T-cell counts and diversity one year after transplant. Surviving recipient T cells and thymic progenitors accounted for the high day-60 TCRbeta diversity observed in some patients. Where alpha-beta T cells came from about two months after transplant was reportedly several hundred expanded graft clones.

Material: peripheral blood, obtained 360 days after TCRalphabeta/CD19-depleted stem cell transplant. The chain couples TRBV28 to TRBJ2-7; D remains ambiguous. This clonotype originated in a female patient aged 2-9 years who had a stem cell transplant for Fanconi anemia, so the T cells may come from the graft donor. Written as DNA, the CDR3 is TGTGCCAGCAGTTTACTTGACTCCTCCTACGAGCAGTACTTC. It encodes CASSLLDSSYEQYF.